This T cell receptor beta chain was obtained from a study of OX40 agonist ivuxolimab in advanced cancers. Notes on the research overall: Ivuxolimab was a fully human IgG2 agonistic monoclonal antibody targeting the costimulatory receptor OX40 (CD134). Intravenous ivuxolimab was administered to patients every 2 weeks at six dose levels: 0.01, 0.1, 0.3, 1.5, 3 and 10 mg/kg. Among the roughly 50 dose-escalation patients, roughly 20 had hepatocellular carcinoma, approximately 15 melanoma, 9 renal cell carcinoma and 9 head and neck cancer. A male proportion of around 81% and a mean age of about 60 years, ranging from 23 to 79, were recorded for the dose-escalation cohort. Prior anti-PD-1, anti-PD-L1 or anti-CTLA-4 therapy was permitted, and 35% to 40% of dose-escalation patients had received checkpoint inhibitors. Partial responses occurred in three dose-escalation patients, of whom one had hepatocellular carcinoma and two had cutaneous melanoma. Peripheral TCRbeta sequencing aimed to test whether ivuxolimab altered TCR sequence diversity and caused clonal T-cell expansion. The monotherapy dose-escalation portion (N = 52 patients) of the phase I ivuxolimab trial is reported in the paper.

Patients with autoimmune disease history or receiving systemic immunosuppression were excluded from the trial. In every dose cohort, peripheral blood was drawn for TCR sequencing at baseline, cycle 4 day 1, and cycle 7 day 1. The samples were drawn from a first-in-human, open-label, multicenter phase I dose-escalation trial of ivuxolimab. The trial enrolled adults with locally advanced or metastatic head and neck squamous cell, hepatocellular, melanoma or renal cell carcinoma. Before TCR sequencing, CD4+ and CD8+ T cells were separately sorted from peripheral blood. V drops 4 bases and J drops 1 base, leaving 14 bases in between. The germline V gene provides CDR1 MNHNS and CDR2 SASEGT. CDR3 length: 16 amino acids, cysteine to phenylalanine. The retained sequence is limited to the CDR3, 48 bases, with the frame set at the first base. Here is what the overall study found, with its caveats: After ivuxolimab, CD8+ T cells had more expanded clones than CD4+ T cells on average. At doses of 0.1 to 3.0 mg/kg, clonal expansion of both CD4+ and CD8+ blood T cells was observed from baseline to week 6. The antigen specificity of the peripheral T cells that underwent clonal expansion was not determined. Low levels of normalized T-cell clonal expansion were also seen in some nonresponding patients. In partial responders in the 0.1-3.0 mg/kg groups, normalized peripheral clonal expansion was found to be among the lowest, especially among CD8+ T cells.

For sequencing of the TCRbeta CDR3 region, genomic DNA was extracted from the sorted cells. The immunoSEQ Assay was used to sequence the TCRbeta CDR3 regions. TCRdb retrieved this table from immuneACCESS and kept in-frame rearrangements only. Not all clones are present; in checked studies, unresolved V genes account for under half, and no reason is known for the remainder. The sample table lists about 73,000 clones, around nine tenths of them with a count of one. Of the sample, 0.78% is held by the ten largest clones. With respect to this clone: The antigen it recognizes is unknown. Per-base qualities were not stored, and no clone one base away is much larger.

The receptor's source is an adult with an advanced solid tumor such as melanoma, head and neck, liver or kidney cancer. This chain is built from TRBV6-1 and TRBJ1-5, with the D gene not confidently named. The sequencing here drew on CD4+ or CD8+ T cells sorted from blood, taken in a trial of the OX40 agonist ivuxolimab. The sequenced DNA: TGTGCCAGCAGTGTCGGCCGGATAGGGAGCAATCAGCCCCAGCATTTT. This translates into CASSVGRIGSNQPQHF.